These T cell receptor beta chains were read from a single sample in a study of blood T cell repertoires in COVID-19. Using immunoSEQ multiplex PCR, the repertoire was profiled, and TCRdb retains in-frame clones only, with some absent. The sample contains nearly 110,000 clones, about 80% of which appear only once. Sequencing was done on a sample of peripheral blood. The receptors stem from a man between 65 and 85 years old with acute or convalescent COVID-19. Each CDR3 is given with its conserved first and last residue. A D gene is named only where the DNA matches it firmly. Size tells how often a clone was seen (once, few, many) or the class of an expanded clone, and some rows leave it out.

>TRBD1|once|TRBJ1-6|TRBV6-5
TGTGCCAGCAGTTACAATTGGGACAGGGATTCACCCCTCCACTTT
CASSYNWDRDSPLHF
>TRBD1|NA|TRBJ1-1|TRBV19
TGTGCCAGTAGCTTTGAGGGACAGGGCTACACTGAAGCTTTCTTT
CASSFEGQGYTEAFF
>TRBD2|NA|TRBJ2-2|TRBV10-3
TGTGCCATCAGTGAGGGGACCGGGGAGGGCTCGGACGGGGAGCTGTTTTTT
CAISEGTGEGSDGELFF
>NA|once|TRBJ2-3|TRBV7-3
TGTGCCAGCAGCTTATTAGGGCGGGGCAAAGATACGCAGTATTTT
CASSLLGRGKDTQYF
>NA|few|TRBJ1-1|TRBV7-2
TGTGCCAGCAGCTTAGCCGGGTCCTCCCTAAGCACTGAAGCTTTCTTT
CASSLAGSSLSTEAFF
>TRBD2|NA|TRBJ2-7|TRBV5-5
TGTGCCAGCAGCACCCGAGCGGGGGCCCCGGGTGAGCAGTACTTC
CASSTRAGAPGEQYF
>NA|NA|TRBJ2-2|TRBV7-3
TGTGCCAGCAGCTGGAACAGTATCGGGGAGCTGTTTTTT
CASSWNSIGELFF
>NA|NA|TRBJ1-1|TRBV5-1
TGCGCCAGCAGCTTGGCCGGAGACCTTTGGCGCACTGAAGCTTTCTTT
CASSLAGDLWRTEAFF
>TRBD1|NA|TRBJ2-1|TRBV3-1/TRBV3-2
TGTGCCAGCAGCCCAGACCCCGGGACAGGGGGATACAATGAGCAGTTCTTC
CASSPDPGTGGYNEQFF
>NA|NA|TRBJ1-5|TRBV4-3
TGCGCCAGCAGCCAAGAATCAAACAGGGACCATCAGCCCCAGCATTTT
CASSQESNRDHQPQHF
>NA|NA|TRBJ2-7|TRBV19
TGTGCCAGTAGTATGGGCCCTGCCACAGACGAGCAGTACTTC
CASSMGPATDEQYF
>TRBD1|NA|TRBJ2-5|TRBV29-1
TGCAGCGTGGCCAGGACAGGAAAAGAGACCCAGTACTTC
CSVARTGKETQYF
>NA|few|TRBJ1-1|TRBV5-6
TGTGCCAGCAGCTCCCTGGACAAGAACACTGAAGCTTTCTTT
CASSSLDKNTEAFF
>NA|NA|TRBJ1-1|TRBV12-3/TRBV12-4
TGTGCCAGCGTAACATCAGGGAACACTGAAGCTTTCTTT
CASVTSGNTEAFF
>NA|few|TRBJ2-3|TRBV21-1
TGTGCCAGCAGCACACTTAGCGGGGGGTTCACAGATACGCAGTATTTT
CASSTLSGGFTDTQYF
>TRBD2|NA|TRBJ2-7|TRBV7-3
TGTGCCAGCAGCCCCGGGGGAGGGGCCCTCTCCATCGAGCAGTACTTC
CASSPGGGALSIEQYF
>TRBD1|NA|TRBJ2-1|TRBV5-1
TGCGCCAGCAGCTTGGTTACAGGGGGCAATGAGCAGTTCTTC
CASSLVTGGNEQFF
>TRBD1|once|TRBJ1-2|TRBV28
TGTGCCAGCAGGGCAGGGGGTAATGGCTACACCTTC
CASRAGGNGYTF
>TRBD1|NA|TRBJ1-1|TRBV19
TGTGCCAGTAGTCCCGCCGGACAGGTGAAAAACACTGAAGCTTTCTTT
CASSPAGQVKNTEAFF
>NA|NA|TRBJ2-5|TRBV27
TGTGCCAGCAGTCCCCCACAGGGTCGAGAGACCCAGTACTTC
CASSPPQGRETQYF
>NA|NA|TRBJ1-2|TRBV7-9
TGTGCCAGCAGTCCGGATTTACAGCCTTTCTATGGCTACACCTTC
CASSPDLQPFYGYTF
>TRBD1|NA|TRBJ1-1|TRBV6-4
TGTGCCAGCAGTGACTCGGGCAGGGGGCACGGCGAAGCTTTCTTT
CASSDSGRGHGEAFF
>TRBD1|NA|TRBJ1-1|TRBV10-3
TGTGCCATCAGTGATATGGGGGACAGGGCTGAAGCTTTCTTT
CAISDMGDRAEAFF
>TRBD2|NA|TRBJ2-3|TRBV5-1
TGCGCCAGCAGCTTGGGGACTAGCGGGGGGGCCGCAGATACGCAGTATTTT
CASSLGTSGGAADTQYF
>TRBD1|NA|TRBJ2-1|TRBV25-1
TGTGCCAGCAGTGAAATCTTGCAGGGGGCTGGAAATGAGCAGTTCTTC
CASSEILQGAGNEQFF
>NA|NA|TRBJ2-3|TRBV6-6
TGTGCCAGCAGACCTAGCGAAGATACGCAGTATTTT
CASRPSEDTQYF
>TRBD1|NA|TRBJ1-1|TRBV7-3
TGTGCCAGCAGCTCAGACAGGGGAACTGAAGCTTTCTTT
CASSSDRGTEAFF
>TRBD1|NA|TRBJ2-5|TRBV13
TGTGCCAGCAGCTTGGCGTCGGGACAGCTTCAAGAGACCCAGTACTTC
CASSLASGQLQETQYF
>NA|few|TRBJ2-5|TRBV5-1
TGCGCCAGCAGCCCCGGGACTCAAGAGACCCAGTACTTC
CASSPGTQETQYF
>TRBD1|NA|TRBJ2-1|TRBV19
TGTGCCAGTAGCGGACAGGGGGCTTTCAATGAGCAGTTCTTC
CASSGQGAFNEQFF
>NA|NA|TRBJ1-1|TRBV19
TGTGCCAGTAGTCCACAGGGTAGGACTGAAGCTTTCTTT
CASSPQGRTEAFF
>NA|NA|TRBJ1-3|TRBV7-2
TGTGCCAGCAGGGAAGGGGCCTCTGGAAACACCATATATTTT
CASREGASGNTIYF
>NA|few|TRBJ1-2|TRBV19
TGTGCCAGTAGTATTTTGGCGGGGGCGGATGGCTACACCTTC
CASSILAGADGYTF
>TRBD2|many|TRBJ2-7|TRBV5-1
TGCGCCAGCAAGCGGGGGGGAGTCGAAGAGCAGTACTTC
CASKRGGVEEQYF
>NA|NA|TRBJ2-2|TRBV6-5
TGTGCCAGCACCGAGGTTTACAAGACCGGGGAGCTGTTTTTT
CASTEVYKTGELFF
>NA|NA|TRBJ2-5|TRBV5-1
TGCGCCAGCAGCTTGGGGGTACTAGCCCAAGAGACCCAGTACTTC
CASSLGVLAQETQYF
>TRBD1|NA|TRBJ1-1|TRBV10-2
TGCGCCAGCAGGATGACAGGGACCTCCCGGAGCACTGAAGCTTTCTTT
CASRMTGTSRSTEAFF
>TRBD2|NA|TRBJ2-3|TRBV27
TGTGCCAGCACCCAACGGGGGGGGGCCACAGATACGCAGTATTTT
CASTQRGGATDTQYF
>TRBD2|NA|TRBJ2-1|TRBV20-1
TGCAGTGCTAGTCCCACCGGGGGGGAAGGGCAGTTCTTC
CSASPTGGEGQFF
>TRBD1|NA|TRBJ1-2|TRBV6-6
TGTGCCAGCAGTCGAACCGGACAGGAAGACTATGGCTACACCTTC
CASSRTGQEDYGYTF
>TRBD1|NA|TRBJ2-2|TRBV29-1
TGCAGCGCGGGCGGGACAGGGGCCGGGGAGCTGTTTTTT
CSAGGTGAGELFF
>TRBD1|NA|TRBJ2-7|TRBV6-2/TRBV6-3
TGTGCCAGCAGTCCACCCAAAGGACAGGCGGGGCAGTACTTC
CASSPPKGQAGQYF
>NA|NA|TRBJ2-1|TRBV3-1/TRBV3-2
TGTGCCAGCAGCCAAGACAGGGGCCCCTACAATGAGCAGTTCTTC
CASSQDRGPYNEQFF
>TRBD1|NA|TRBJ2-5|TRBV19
TGTGCCAGTAGTATAGCAGGGGGCTCCCGTCAAGAGACCCAGTACTTC
CASSIAGGSRQETQYF
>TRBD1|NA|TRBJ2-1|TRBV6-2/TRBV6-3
TGTGCCAGCAGTTCGGTGACAGGGATGGATGAGCAGTTCTTC
CASSSVTGMDEQFF